These 28 T cell receptor beta chains came from one sample sequenced in a study of monozygotic twins with inflammatory bowel disease. Using the 5' RACE reads, TCRdb records one entry per CDR3 protein without DNA. The sample table sets out some 190,000 distinct CDR3 sequences. Sample: blood. The receptors come from a human donor with ulcerative colitis or Crohn's disease, or a healthy co-twin of an affected twin (not recorded which).

The chain couples TRBV20-1 to TRBJ1-3. CDR1 DFQATT and CDR2 SNEGSKA come from the germline V gene (reference sequence). CDR3 length: 11 amino acids. The CDR3 loop reads CSAFSGNTIYF.

This chain uses TRBV11-2 with TRBJ2-5; the D gene TCRdb calls, TRBD2, cannot be checked with no DNA. The CDR3 runs 13 residues. CDR1 is SGHAT and CDR2 is FQNNGV in the germline V gene. CDR3 region: CASSWTSAETQYF. The full variable domain, completed using reference TRBV11-2 and TRBJ2-5, is EAGVAQSPRYKIIEKRQSVAFWCNPISGHATLYWYQQILGQGPKLLIQFQNNGVVDDSQLPKDRFSAERLKGVDSTLKIQPAKLEDSAVYLCASSWTSAETQYFGPGTRLLVL.

This chain links TRBV7-2 with TRBJ1-1; TCRdb's assignment of TRBD1 cannot be checked, as there is no DNA. The CDR3 consists of 15 residues. The germline V gene has CDR1 SGHTA and CDR2 FQGNSA. The CDR3: CASSFPDSLNTEAFF.

The gene calls are TRBV20-1 and TRBJ1-2. Germline CDR1 is DFQATT and CDR2 is SNEGSKA (reference sequence). CDR3 length equals 15 residues. The CDR3 is CSARDVGIANYGYTF.

The rearrangement uses TRBV10-3 and TRBJ2-1; the TCRdb D gene call, TRBD1, has no DNA to confirm it. Germline V gives CDR1 ENHRY, CDR2 SYGVKD. The CDR3 loop spans 15 amino acids. CDR3 sequence: CAISEYGTASNEQFF.

The rearrangement uses TRBV12-3 or TRBV12-4 and TRBJ1-5; the D gene TCRdb calls, TRBD1, cannot be checked with no DNA. The CDR3 totals 14 residues. This CDR3 reads CASSFGQINQPQHF.

The chain has TRBV5-1 and TRBJ2-2. Germline V gene sequence: CDR1 SGHRS, CDR2 YFSETQ. The CDR3 length is 15 residues. The CDR3 loop is CASSLEGFHTGELFF.

The chain recombines TRBV28 with TRBJ2-6; as DNA is missing, the TRBD1 call by TCRdb cannot be tested. From germline, CDR1 is MDHEN and CDR2 SYDVKM. The CDR3 has 17 amino acids. CDR3 sequence: CASRLGTGVSGANVLTF.

The chain is built from TRBV7-3 and TRBJ2-7; TCRdb's assignment of TRBD1 cannot be checked, as there is no DNA. Germline V gene data show CDR1 as SGHTA and CDR2 as FQGTGA. CDR3 length equals 13 residues. The chain's CDR3 is CASSLTTGGEQYF.

The V and J genes are TRBV7-9 and TRBJ2-3. Germline assignment: CDR1 SEHNR and CDR2 FQNEAQ (reference sequence). The CDR3 extends over 12 amino acids. CDR3 sequence: CASKGGADTQYF.

The genes are TRBV27 and TRBJ1-6. CDR3 size: 14 residues. Germline V lookup: CDR1 MNHEY, CDR2 SMNVEV (reference sequence). This CDR3 reads CASRQGGRDSPLHF.

This rearrangement joins TRBV5-1 to TRBJ1-2. The CDR3 length is 12 residues. The germline V gene has CDR1 SGHRS and CDR2 YFSETQ. The chain's CDR3 is CASTEGTHGYTF.

The chain carries TRBV11-2 and TRBJ2-7. The germline CDR1 and CDR2 sequences are SGHAT and FQNNGV. The CDR3 runs 14 residues. CDR3 region: CASSSDGGTYEQYF.

The V and J genes are TRBV18 and TRBJ1-2. Germline values: CDR1 KGHSH, CDR2 LQKENI. The CDR3 totals 15 residues. The CDR3: CASSFSEGPLSGYTF.

The V gene is TRBV20-1, the J gene TRBJ1-2; TCRdb returns TRBD1, unconfirmable since there is no DNA. The CDR3 has 14 residues. Germline CDR1 DFQATT, CDR2 SNEGSKA (reference sequence). CDR3 sequence reads: CSALGQTIVDGYTF.

The V gene is TRBV3-1, the J gene TRBJ2-2. The length of the CDR3 is 16 residues. Germline CDR1 is LGHDT and CDR2 is YNNKEL (reference sequence). The chain's CDR3 is CASSFPGALNTGELFF.

This rearrangement joins TRBV4-1 to TRBJ2-3; TCRdb outputs TRBD1, but without DNA this stays unchecked. This CDR3 region has 17 residues. Germline V gene sequence: CDR1 MGHRA, CDR2 YSYEKL. This CDR3 is CASSQGYGSEGIDTQYF.

The J gene is TRBJ2-7, the V gene TRBV12-3 or TRBV12-4; the TCRdb D gene call, TRBD2, has no DNA to confirm it. There are 15 residues in the CDR3. CDR3 region: CASSREGLLPYEQYF.

The V and J genes are TRBV28 and TRBJ2-7; TCRdb selects TRBD1, and the lack of DNA leaves this call unchecked. This CDR3 spans 17 amino acids. From germline, CDR1 is MDHEN and CDR2 SYDVKM. CDR3 residues: CASSLLDVPRYAGEQYF.

The genes are TRBV14 and TRBJ2-3; TCRdb gives TRBD1 as the D gene, but with no DNA this cannot be confirmed. The germline gives CDR1 SGHDN, CDR2 FVKESK. The CDR3 extends over 13 amino acids. The CDR3 region is CASSRDLTDTQYF.

This rearrangement joins TRBV5-1 to TRBJ2-7; TCRdb picks TRBD1, but there is no DNA to check that call. CDR3 length equals 13 residues. From germline, CDR1 is SGHRS and CDR2 YFSETQ. The CDR3 reads CTSSLEGKNKQYF.

V gene TRBV5-6 combines with J gene TRBJ2-1. CDR3 length: 13 residues. Germline CDR1 SGHDT, CDR2 YYEEEE. CDR3 amino acids: CASMRELANEQFF.

The chain is built from TRBV7-8 and TRBJ2-7; checking the TCRdb D call of TRBD2 is not possible without DNA. Germline V CDR1 and CDR2: SGHVS, FQNEAQ. There are 15 residues in the CDR3. CDR3: CASSLVGQGLVEQYF. The full variable domain, with the rest looked up from reference TRBV7-8 and TRBJ2-7, is GAGVSQSPRYKVAKRGQDVALRCDPISGHVSLFWYQQALGQGPEFLTYFQNEAQLDKSGLPSDRFFAERPEGSVSTLKIQRTQQEDSAVYLCASSLVGQGLVEQYFGPGTRLTVT.

The chain joins TRBV7-2 to TRBJ2-5; TCRdb reports TRBD1, a call that lacks DNA to check it against. The CDR3 covers 15 residues. CDR1 is SGHTA, CDR2 FQGNSA, per germline. The CDR3 loop is CASSFPRGVLETQYF. The full variable domain, rest sourced from reference TRBV7-2 and TRBJ2-5, is GAGVSQSPSNKVTEKGKDVELRCDPISGHTALYWYRQSLGQGLEFLIYFQGNSAPDKSGLPSDRFSAERTGGSVSTLTIQRTQQEDSAVYLCASSFPRGVLETQYFGPGTRLLVL.

The chain combines TRBV7-2 with TRBJ2-7; TCRdb's D gene call, TRBD1, goes unchecked for lack of DNA. The CDR3 loop spans 12 amino acids. Germline V gene sequence: CDR1 SGHTA, CDR2 FQGNSA. CDR3: CASRDRLYEQYF.

The chain is built from TRBV25-1 and TRBJ2-7. Germline loops: CDR1 MGHDK, CDR2 SYGVNS. This CDR3 has 11 amino acids. The CDR3 sequence is CASSVSGEQYF.

The J gene is TRBJ1-2, the V gene TRBV20-1; lacking DNA, the TRBD1 call made by TCRdb goes unchecked. Per germline, CDR1 DFQATT and CDR2 SNEGSKA (reference sequence). This CDR3 is built from 18 residues. The CDR3 loop is CSASPRTGVRASNYGYTF.

The chain is built from TRBV6-5 and TRBJ1-1; the D call from TCRdb, TRBD1, cannot be confirmed without DNA. CDR3 size: 12 residues. Germline values: CDR1 MNHEY, CDR2 SVGAGI. Here the CDR3 reads CASSSSAHEAFF.